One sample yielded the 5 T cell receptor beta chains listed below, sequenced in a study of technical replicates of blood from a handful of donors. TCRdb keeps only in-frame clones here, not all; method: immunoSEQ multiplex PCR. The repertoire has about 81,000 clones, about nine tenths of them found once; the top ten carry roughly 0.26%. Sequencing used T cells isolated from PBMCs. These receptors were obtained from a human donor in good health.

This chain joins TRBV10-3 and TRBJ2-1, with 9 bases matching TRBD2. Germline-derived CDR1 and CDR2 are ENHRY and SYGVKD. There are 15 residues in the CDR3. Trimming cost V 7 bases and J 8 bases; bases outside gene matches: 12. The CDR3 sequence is CAITNAAGGRDEQFF. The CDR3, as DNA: TGTGCCATCACTAACGCTGCGGGGGGGCGGGATGAGCAGTTCTTC.

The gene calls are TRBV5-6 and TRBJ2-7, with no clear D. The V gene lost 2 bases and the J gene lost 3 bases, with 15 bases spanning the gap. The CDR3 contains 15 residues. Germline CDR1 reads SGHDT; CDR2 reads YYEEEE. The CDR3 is CASSLDIASRYEQYF. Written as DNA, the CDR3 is TGTGCCAGCAGCTTAGACATTGCGAGCCGCTACGAGCAGTACTTC.

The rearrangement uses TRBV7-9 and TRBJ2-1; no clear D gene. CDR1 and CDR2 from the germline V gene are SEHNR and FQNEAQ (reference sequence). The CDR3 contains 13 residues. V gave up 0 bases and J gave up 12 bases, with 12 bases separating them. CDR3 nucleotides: TGTGCCAGCAGCTTAGCGCGCCCGCCCGTGCAGTTCTTC. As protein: CASSLARPPVQFF.

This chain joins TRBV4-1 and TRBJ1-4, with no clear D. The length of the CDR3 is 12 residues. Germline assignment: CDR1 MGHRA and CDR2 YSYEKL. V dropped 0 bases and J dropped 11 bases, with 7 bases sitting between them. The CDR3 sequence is CASSQELRKLFF. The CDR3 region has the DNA TGCGCCAGCAGCCAAGAACTAAGGAAACTGTTTTTT.

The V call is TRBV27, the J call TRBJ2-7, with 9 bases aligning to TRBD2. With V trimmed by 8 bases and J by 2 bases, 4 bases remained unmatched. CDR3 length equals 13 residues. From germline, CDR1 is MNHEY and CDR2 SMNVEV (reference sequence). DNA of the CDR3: TGTGCCAGCTCGACTAGCGGACCCTACGAGCAGTACTTC. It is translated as CASSTSGPYEQYF.